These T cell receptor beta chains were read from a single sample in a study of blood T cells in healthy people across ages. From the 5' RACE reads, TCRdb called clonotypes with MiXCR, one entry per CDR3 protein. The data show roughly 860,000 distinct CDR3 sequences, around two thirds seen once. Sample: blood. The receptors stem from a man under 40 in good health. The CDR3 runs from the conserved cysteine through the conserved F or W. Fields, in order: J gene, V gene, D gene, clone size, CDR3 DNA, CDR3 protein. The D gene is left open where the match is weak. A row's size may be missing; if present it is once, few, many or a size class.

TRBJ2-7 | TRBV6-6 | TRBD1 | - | TGTGCCAGCAGTTATAATTCGGGACAGGGCTCCTACGAGCAGTACTTC | CASSYNSGQGSYEQYF
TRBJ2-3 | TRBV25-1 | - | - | TGTGCCAGCAATGGTCAGGGCACAGATACGCAGTATTTT | CASNGQGTDTQYF
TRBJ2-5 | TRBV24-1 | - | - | TGTGCCACCAGACGGGACGGACGCTATGAGCAGTACTTC | CATRRDGRYEQYF
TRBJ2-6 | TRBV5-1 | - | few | TGCGCCAGCAGCGCCTCGACAAGGAGAGGGGCCAACGTCCTGACTTTC | CASSASTRRGANVLTF
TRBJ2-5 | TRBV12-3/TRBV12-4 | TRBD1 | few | TGTGCCAGCAGTTTAGCGACAGGGTCTCTAGAGACCCAGTACTTC | CASSLATGSLETQYF
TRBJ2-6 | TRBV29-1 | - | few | TGCAGCGTTGGGCTTGGGGCCAACGTCCTGACTTTC | CSVGLGANVLTF
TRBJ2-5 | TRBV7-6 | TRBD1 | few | TGTGCCAGCAGCTTAGTCACAGGGGGCGCCTGGGACCAAGAGACCCAGTACTTC | CASSLVTGGAWDQETQYF
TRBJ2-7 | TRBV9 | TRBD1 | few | TGTGCCAGCAGCGTCGGACAGGAGAGCTCCTACGAGCAGTACTTC | CASSVGQESSYEQYF
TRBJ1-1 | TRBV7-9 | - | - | TGTGCCAGCAGCTTAGCGACCAGGGCGACTACTGAAGCTTTCTTT | CASSLATRATTEAFF
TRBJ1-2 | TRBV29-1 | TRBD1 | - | TGCAGCGTTGTAGGGGGACAGGGGATGGGCTACACCTTC | CSVVGGQGMGYTF
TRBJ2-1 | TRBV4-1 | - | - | TGCGCCAGCAGCCAAGACGGATTAATCTCTGCGCAGTTCTTC | CASSQDGLISAQFF
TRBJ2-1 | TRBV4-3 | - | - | TGCGCCAGCAGCCCCACGGGAATCTCCCACAATGAGCAGTTCTTC | CASSPTGISHNEQFF
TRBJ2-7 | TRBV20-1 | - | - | TGCAGTGCTAGGGAAAAGGGGAACTACGAGCAGTACTTC | CSAREKGNYEQYF
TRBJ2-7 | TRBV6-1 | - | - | TGTGCCAGCAAGGCAGGGCTCCGCTACGAGCAGTACTTC | CASKAGLRYEQYF
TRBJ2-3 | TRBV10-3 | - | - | TGTGCCATCAGTGAGGCAAGAGACGTGACAGATACGCAGTATTTT | CAISEARDVTDTQYF
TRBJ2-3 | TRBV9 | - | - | TGTGCCAGCAGCCTACAGGGCGCGAGGGCAGATACGCAGTATTTT | CASSLQGARADTQYF
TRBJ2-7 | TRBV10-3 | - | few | TGTGCCATCAGTGAGTCGGGGGCAGCCTCCCACGAGCAGTACTTC | CAISESGAASHEQYF
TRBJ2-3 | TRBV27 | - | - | TGTGCCAGCAGTCTGGGAGTTGGTGGAGATACGCAGTATTTT | CASSLGVGGDTQYF
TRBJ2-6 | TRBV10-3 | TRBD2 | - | TGTGCCATCAGTGAGTTTTTAGCGGGGGCCAACTCTGGGGCCAACGTCCTGACTTTC | CAISEFLAGANSGANVLTF
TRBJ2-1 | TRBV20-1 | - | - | TGCAGTGCTAGTCGACAGGTTTTATACAATGAGCAGTTCTTC | CSASRQVLYNEQFF
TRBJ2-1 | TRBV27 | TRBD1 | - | TGTGCCAGCAGTATCCGACCGGGACAGGGTAACAATGAGCAGTTCTTC | CASSIRPGQGNNEQFF
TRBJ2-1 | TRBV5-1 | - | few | TGCGCCAGCAGCCTCCCGTACAATGAGCAGTTATTC | CASSLPYNEQLF
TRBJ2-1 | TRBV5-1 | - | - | TGCGCCAGCAGCTTGTATGGGGTTCGGAGGGATGAGCAGTTCTTC | CASSLYGVRRDEQFF
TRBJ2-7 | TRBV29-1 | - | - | TGCAGCGTTGAAGAGACAGAGATCAACTACGAGCAGTACTTC | CSVEETEINYEQYF
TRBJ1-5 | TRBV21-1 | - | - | TGTGCCAGCTGCGGACAGGGGGCGTTCGGCAATCAGCCCCAGCATTTT | CASCGQGAFGNQPQHF
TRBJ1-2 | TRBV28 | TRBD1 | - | TGTGCCAGCAGTTTCGTCCTTGGGCAGGGGGGCTATGGCTACACCTTC | CASSFVLGQGGYGYTF
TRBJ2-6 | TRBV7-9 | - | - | TGTGCCAGCAGCCATTCTGGGGCCAACGTCCTGACTTTC | CASSHSGANVLTF
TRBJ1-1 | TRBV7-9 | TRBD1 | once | TGTGCCAGCAGCTTCGTGGCAGGGGGCCCGAACACTGAAGCTTTCTTT | CASSFVAGGPNTEAFF
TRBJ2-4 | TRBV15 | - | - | TGTGCCACTCCTGAGGGGGAGGACGGGCAGTACTTC | CATPEGEDGQYF
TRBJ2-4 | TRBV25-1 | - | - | TGTGCCAGCACCAGCAGCTACATTCAGTACTTC | CASTSSYIQYF
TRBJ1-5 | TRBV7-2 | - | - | TGTGCCAGCAGCTTAGCGCCGACAGAAAGTTATCAGCCCCAGCATTTT | CASSLAPTESYQPQHF
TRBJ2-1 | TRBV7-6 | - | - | TGTGCCAGCAGCTTAGCGGGCAGAGGTGTCTGGTCCTACAATGAGCAGTTCTTC | CASSLAGRGVWSYNEQFF
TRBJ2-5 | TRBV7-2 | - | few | TGTGCCAGCAGCCCCCAGCGGGAGACCCAGTACTTC | CASSPQRETQYF
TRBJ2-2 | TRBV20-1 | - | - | TGCAGTGCTAGAGGGGTAACCGGGGAGCTGTTTTTT | CSARGVTGELFF
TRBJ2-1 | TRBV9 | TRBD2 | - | TGTGCCAGCAGCCCGGTAGCGGGGGGGCGGGATGAGCAGTTCTTC | CASSPVAGGRDEQFF
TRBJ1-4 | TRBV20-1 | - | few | TGCAGTGCTAGAGATGGGCTTCTCGGTGAAAAACTGTTTTTT | CSARDGLLGEKLFF
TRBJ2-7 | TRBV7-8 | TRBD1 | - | TGTGCCAGCAGCTTAGCGGGACAGGGCTCCCACGAGCAGTACTTC | CASSLAGQGSHEQYF
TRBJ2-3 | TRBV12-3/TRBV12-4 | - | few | TGTGCCAGCAGTTTCTGGAACGGGGCGGGTGGCACAGATACGCAGTATTTT | CASSFWNGAGGTDTQYF
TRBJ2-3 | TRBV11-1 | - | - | TGTGCCAGCAGCTTGATCGGTGGCGAGGCAGATACGCAGTATTTT | CASSLIGGEADTQYF
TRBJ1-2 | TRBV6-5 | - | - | TGTGCCAGCAGTTACGCCGAATTGGACTATGGCTACACCTTC | CASSYAELDYGYTF
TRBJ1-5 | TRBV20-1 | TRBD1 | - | TGCAGTGCTGACCCACAGGGGTATAGCAATCAGCCCCAGCATTTT | CSADPQGYSNQPQHF
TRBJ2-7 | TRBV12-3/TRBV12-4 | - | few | TGTGCCAGCAGTACCGAGGCAGGGTTGGGGGGGGCTGACTACGAGCAGTACTTC | CASSTEAGLGGADYEQYF
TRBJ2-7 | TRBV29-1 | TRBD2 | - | TGCAGCGGGCGACTAGCGGGCAACTACGAGCAGTACTTC | CSGRLAGNYEQYF
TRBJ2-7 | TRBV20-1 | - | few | TGCAGTGCGAGAGGGACTGGGACAAAGTACGAGCAGTACTTC | CSARGTGTKYEQYF
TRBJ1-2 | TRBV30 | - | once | TGTGCCTGGAGCCCGGTCAGTGCCATTGGTGGCTACACCTTC | CAWSPVSAIGGYTF
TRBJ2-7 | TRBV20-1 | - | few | TGCAGTGCTGAGCCCGCCTACGAGCAGTACTTC | CSAEPAYEQYF
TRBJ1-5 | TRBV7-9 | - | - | TGTGCCAGCAGCTTCGGAGGTCCGACTCAGCCCCAGCATTTT | CASSFGGPTQPQHF
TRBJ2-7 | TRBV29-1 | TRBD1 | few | TGCAGCGTTGTCAGGGACAGTGAGTACGAGCAGTACTTC | CSVVRDSEYEQYF
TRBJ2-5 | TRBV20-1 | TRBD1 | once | TGCAGTGTTCCTACAGGGGGCTCCCATTCGTACCAAGAGACCCAGTACTTC | CSVPTGGSHSYQETQYF
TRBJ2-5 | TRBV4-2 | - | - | TGTGCCAGCAGCCAAGATCTTGAGTCGTCGGACCAAGAGACCCAGTACTTC | CASSQDLESSDQETQYF
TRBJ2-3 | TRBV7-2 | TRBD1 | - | TGTGCCAGCAGCCGGGGACAGAGCACAGATACGCAGTATTTT | CASSRGQSTDTQYF
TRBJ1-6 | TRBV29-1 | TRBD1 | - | TGCAGCGTCGGGACAGGGGCGGATTCACCCCTCCACTTT | CSVGTGADSPLHF
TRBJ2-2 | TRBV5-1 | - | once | TGCGCCAGCAGCTTTGAGAATTCCCTAAACACCGGGGAGCTGTTTTTT | CASSFENSLNTGELFF
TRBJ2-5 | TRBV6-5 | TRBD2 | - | TGTGCCAGCAGTTATTCGGGAGCGGGGGCTCAAGAGACCCAGTACTTC | CASSYSGAGAQETQYF